These 24 T cell receptor beta chains were sequenced from one sample in a study of blood T cell repertoires in COVID-19. Measured with immunoSEQ multiplex PCR; TCRdb has only the in-frame clones, and not every one. The data contain 200,000 to 250,000 clones, 84% of them singletons. The specimen was peripheral blood. The receptor source for this set is an elderly woman with COVID-19, enrolled during active disease.

This clone is a singleton in its sample. CDR3 loop: CASSRTIGGFHSAGNTIYF. The CDR3 DNA sequence: TGTGCCAGCAGCCGAACAATCGGGGGGTTTCATTCAGCTGGAAACACCATATATTTT. This chain connects TRBV14 to TRBJ1-3; TRBD1 might be the D (5 bases). V lost 4 bases, J lost 2 bases, and 24 bases lay in between. The CDR3 runs to 19 residues. Germline V lookup: CDR1 SGHDN, CDR2 FVKESK.

This clone appeared a single time. The genes are TRBV21-1 and TRBJ2-1; the table names TRBD2, a call not compared with the DNA. TRBV21-1 is labeled a pseudogene. The CDR3 length is 11 residues. The CDR3 bases are TGTGCCAGCAGCAATGAGGATGAGCAGTTCTTC. It encodes CASSNEDEQFF.

This clone is medium-sized within its sample. V and J are TRBV3-1 (or the pseudogene TRBV3-2) and TRBJ1-1; D might be TRBD1 (5 bases). The length of the CDR3 is 14 residues. The germline V gene encodes CDR1 LGHDT and CDR2 YNNKEL (reference sequence). V lost 1 base and J 1 base, leaving 7 bases between the germline ends. CDR3 coding DNA: TGTGCCAGCAGCCAAGCTCAGGGGAACACTGAAGCTTTCTTT. Its protein is CASSQAQGNTEAFF.

V gene TRBV6-1 combines with J gene TRBJ2-3; 11 bases fit TRBD1. The V segment lost 4 bases and the J segment 7 bases; nucleotides outside the gene matches: 10. The germline V gene encodes CDR1 MNHNS and CDR2 SASEGT. The CDR3 sequence is 16 residues long. CDR3 in amino acids: CASSASGTGGGNTQYF. DNA for the CDR3: TGTGCCAGCAGTGCTTCCGGGACAGGGGGGGGAAATACGCAGTATTTT.

The V gene is TRBV24-1, the J gene TRBJ1-2, with D possibly being TRBD1 (6 bases). V was shortened by 0 bases and J by 5 bases, with 18 bases between the two germline ends. This CDR3 contains 17 residues. CDR1 and CDR2 from the germline V gene are KGHDR and SFDVKD. DNA of the CDR3: TGTGCCACCAGTGATTTGCGGCAAGGCGGGGGCGATTATGGCTACACCTTC. This codes for CATSDLRQGGGDYGYTF.

This clone was seen a single time. The CDR3 spells CASSGTGNTGELFF. In DNA form, the CDR3 reads TGTGCCAGCAGTGGGACGGGAAACACCGGGGAGCTGTTTTTT. This chain connects TRBV6-4 to TRBJ2-2, with D maybe TRBD2 (5 bases). There are 14 residues in the CDR3. The V end was cut by 4 bases, the J end by 2 bases, with 8 bases between. Germline CDR1 reads MRHNA; CDR2 reads SNTAGT.

This sequence joins TRBV12-3 or TRBV12-4 and TRBJ1-1; 7 bases agree with TRBD1. This CDR3 spans 13 amino acids. The J segment lost 4 bases and the V segment lost 11 bases, leaving 10 bases of the junction unmatched. The CDR3, as DNA: TGTGCCGGCGGGACAGCCGAGTCCACTGAAGCTTTCTTT. Translation gives CAGGTAESTEAFF.

The V gene is TRBV19, the J gene TRBJ1-2; D call uncertain. The CDR3 spans 12 residues. Between the trimmed V and J ends, which lost 6 bases and 7 bases, there was a span of 12 bases. Germline CDR1 LNHDA, CDR2 SQIVND (reference sequence). This CDR3 reads CASSHIRPGYTF. The CDR3 bases are TGTGCCAGTAGCCATATCAGGCCTGGCTACACCTTC.

The V gene is TRBV28, the J gene TRBJ1-1; D is undetermined. The V gene's germline CDR1 is MDHEN and CDR2 SYDVKM. The CDR3 contains 11 residues. The V end was cut by 7 bases, the J end by 3 bases, with 6 bases between. The DNA of the CDR3 is TGTGCCAGCATCGGGGACACTGAAGCTTTCTTT. This gives the protein CASIGDTEAFF.

This clone was seen only once. The gene calls are TRBV2 and TRBJ1-2, with TRBD1 matching 7 bases. Germline CDR1 and CDR2: SNHLY and FYNNEI. This CDR3 contains 14 residues. V dropped 3 bases and J dropped 2; count of bases not matched to a gene: 3. The CDR3 spells CASSETTGNYGYTF. Written as DNA, the CDR3 is TGTGCCAGCAGTGAGACGACAGGGAACTATGGCTACACCTTC.

This clone was seen just once. Within the sample, other DNA sequences also encode this same CDR3. V and J are TRBV18 and TRBJ2-1; D is unclear. V was shortened by 6 bases and J by 3 bases, with 9 bases between the two germline ends. The CDR3 consists of 13 residues. Germline CDR1 KGHSH, CDR2 LQKENI. Here the CDR3 DNA reads TGTGCCAGCTCGCCCGCAGGCTACAATGAGCAGTTCTTC. This translates into CASSPAGYNEQFF.

The chain carries TRBV7-6 and TRBJ2-1; maybe TRBD1 (6 bases). Germline V gene lookup returns CDR1 SGHVS and CDR2 FNYEAQ. Trimming cost V 1 base and J 0 bases, with 7 bases left between them. CDR3 length: 15 residues. CDR3 DNA sequence: TGTGCCAGCAGCTTAGGGACAGTCTCCTACAATGAGCAGTTCTTC. It is translated as CASSLGTVSYNEQFF.

This chain connects TRBV12-3 or TRBV12-4 to TRBJ2-1; D not resolved. Trimming removed 5 bases from V and 10 bases from J, with 15 bases in between. This CDR3 spans 13 amino acids. CDR3 bases: TGTGCCAGCAGTCCAAGCCCTTATAACGAGCAGTTCTTC. It is translated as CASSPSPYNEQFF.

CDR3 amino acids: CASSLGSAQETQYF. CDR3 bases: TGCGCCAGCAGCTTGGGTAGCGCCCAAGAGACCCAGTACTTC. V usage is TRBV5-1 and J usage is TRBJ2-5, with D possibly TRBD2 on 5 matching bases. Germline lookup yields CDR1 SGHRS and CDR2 YFSETQ. The CDR3 is made up of 14 amino acids. Deletions cut 0 bases from V and 1 base from J, with 7 bases between. The complete variable domain, with remaining parts taken from reference TRBV5-1 and TRBJ2-5, reads KAGVTQTPRYLIKTRGQQVTLSCSPISGHRSVSWYQQTPGQGLQFLFEYFSETQRNKGNFPGRFSGRQFSNSRSEMNVSTLELGDSALYLCASSLGSAQETQYFGPGTRLLVL.

Concerning this clone itself: The same CDR3 can be traced to other DNA sequences in this sample. CDR3 nucleotide sequence: TGTGCCAGCAGCTTGGGGACAGGGGGCGGCAATCAGCCCCAGCATTTT. Translation: CASSLGTGGGNQPQHF. This chain joins TRBV7-6 and TRBJ1-5, with 12 bases that match TRBD1. There are 16 residues in the CDR3. The ends lost 3 bases at V and 2 bases at J; junction bases unmatched: 2. The germline V gene encodes CDR1 SGHVS and CDR2 FNYEAQ. The full variable domain, rest sourced from reference TRBV7-6 and TRBJ1-5, is GAGVSQSPRYKVTKRGQDVALRCDPISGHVSLYWYRQALGQGPEFLTYFNYEAQQDKSGLPNDRFSAERPEGSISTLTIQRTEQRDSAMYRCASSLGTGGGNQPQHFGDGTRLSIL.

This CDR3 reads CASSPYPRGAGEADTQYF. CDR3 DNA: TGTGCCAGCAGCCCCTATCCGAGGGGGGCGGGGGAGGCAGATACGCAGTATTTT. V is TRBV7-3 and J is TRBJ2-3, with a weak D call TRBD2 (7 bases). Per germline, CDR1 SGHTA and CDR2 FQGTGA. The CDR3 sequence is 18 residues long. Trimming took 5 bases from V and 4 from J, leaving 25 bases between them.

This clone was seen just once. The CDR3 sequence is CASSFGARDRGHYGYTF. The CDR3 nucleotides read TGTGCCAGCAGTTTTGGGGCCCGGGACAGGGGGCACTATGGCTACACCTTC. This sequence joins TRBV27 and TRBJ1-2; TRBD1 matches at 12 bases. Unmatched junction bases numbered 8, after V lost 3 bases and J lost 3 bases. This CDR3 is built from 17 residues. Per the germline V gene, CDR1 is MNHEY and CDR2 is SMNVEV (reference sequence).

On this clone itself: This sample includes further DNA sequences coding for the same CDR3. The chain is built from TRBV6-5 and TRBJ1-1; 9 nucleotides match TRBD1. J gave up 4 bases and V 6 bases, and 6 bases lay outside the gene matches. This CDR3 spans 14 amino acids. Germline CDR1 MNHEY, CDR2 SVGAGI. In DNA form, the CDR3 reads TGTGCCAGCAGCCGGGGACAGGGCGGCACTGAAGCTTTCTTT. This codes for CASSRGQGGTEAFF.

The rearrangement joins TRBV7-8 to TRBJ1-5; the match to TRBD1 covers 10 bases. Trimming cost V 4 bases and J 2 bases; bases outside gene matches: 2. Germline V lookup: CDR1 SGHVS, CDR2 FQNEAQ. The CDR3 is made up of 15 amino acids. CDR3 amino acids: CASSSGTGGNQPQHF. In DNA form, the CDR3 reads TGTGCCAGCAGCTCCGGGACAGGGGGCAATCAGCCCCAGCATTTT.

The chain links TRBV19 to TRBJ2-5; 8 bases match TRBD2. Germline V CDR1 and CDR2: LNHDA, SQIVND (reference sequence). V shed 6 bases, J shed 4 bases, and the junction held 4 bases outside the gene matches. CDR3 length: 13 residues. CDR3 nucleotides: TGTGCCAGTAGGGGGCTAGCGGGAGAGACCCAGTACTTC. Protein product: CASRGLAGETQYF.

CDR3 DNA sequence: TGCAGCGCGGCGGGGGGGCCTCGGGACGAGCAGTACTTC. Its translation: CSAAGGPRDEQYF. This chain joins TRBV29-1 and TRBJ2-7; 9 nucleotides agree with TRBD2. In germline, CDR1 is SQVTM, CDR2 ANQGSEA. V lost 7 bases and J lost 5; bases outside the gene matches: 9. The CDR3 runs to 13 residues.

The chain has TRBV6-6 and TRBJ1-2, with 7 bases that match TRBD1. J lost 5 bases, V lost 5 bases, and 8 bases had no gene match. Germline V gene sequence: CDR1 MNHNY, CDR2 SVGAGI (reference sequence). This CDR3 has 14 residues. The CDR3 DNA reads as TGTGCCAGCAGTGCCCAGGGGGGAAGGTATGGCTACACCTTC. The encoded protein is CASSAQGGRYGYTF.

The chain couples TRBV6-1 to TRBJ1-2; D is perhaps TRBD1 (5 bases). The CDR3 length is 13 residues. Germline CDR1 and CDR2: MNHNS and SASEGT. The ends were cut back, 5 bases at V and 7 bases at J, with 14 bases in the middle. CDR3 loop: CASSSRGQGGYTF. The CDR3 DNA sequence: TGTGCCAGCAGTTCGCGGGGCCAGGGTGGCTACACCTTC.

The chain links TRBV6-5 to TRBJ1-2, with D perhaps TRBD1 (5 bases). Germline CDR1 is MNHEY and CDR2 is SVGAGI. The CDR3 has 14 residues. With 10 bases removed from V and 8 bases from J, the gap between germline ends came to 23 bases. The CDR3 DNA follows: TGTGCCACCCTCGTGGGGGGTTTACAACGGGGCTACACCTTC. Translating it yields CATLVGGLQRGYTF.